The clone carrying this T cell receptor beta chain has a handful of counts. The data are from a study of blood T cell repertoires in COVID-19. Study-level information: Samples of COVID-19 (acute and convalescent) were obtained from the United States, Italy and Spain. T cells, B-cell-depleted T cells, or PBMCs supplied cDNA or gDNA.

The protocol was immunoSEQ multiplex PCR, while the TCRdb copy is restricted to in-frame clones and leaves out a portion. The table shows around 250,000 clones, with about 90% occurring only once. This receptor was taken from a man in his 60s with acute or convalescent COVID-19. Specimen: peripheral blood.

The CDR3 sequence: CSVGDSLTFQETQYF. The CDR3 nucleotides are TGCAGCGTTGGTGACTCCTTAACATTCCAAGAGACCCAGTACTTC. This chain links TRBV29-1 with TRBJ2-5; D ambiguous. The germline V and J ends were trimmed by 4 bases and 1 base, with 16 bases remaining between them. The CDR3 covers 15 residues. The germline CDR1 and CDR2 sequences are SQVTM and ANQGSEA.